This T cell receptor (beta chain) was found in a study of blood T cell repertoires in COVID-19. On the study more broadly: The origin of the acute and convalescent COVID-19 samples was the United States, Italy and Spain. The analysed material was cDNA or gDNA that came from T cells, B-cell-depleted T cells, or PBMCs.

CDR3 length: 13 amino acids. The germline V gene encodes CDR1 WSHSY and CDR2 SAAADI. The V end was cut by 9 bases, the J end by 0 bases, with 9 bases between. In the original workflow: Estimation of nucleated cell counts relied on the amplification of reference gene primers. Only in-frame clones appear in the TCRdb table, and some are missing; sequencing was by immunoSEQ multiplex PCR. V and J calls and clone size are as listed in that table; D and trimming were resolved from the DNA. The sample records about 280,000 clones, about 85% being singletons. Sequences were obtained from peripheral blood. The TCR sequence derives from a human donor in a cohort sampled during active COVID-19. The chain employs TRBV10-2 and TRBJ1-3; possibly TRBD1 for D (6 bases). DNA of the CDR3: TGCGCCAGTGGACAGAACTCTGGAAACACCATATATTTT. It specifies CASGQNSGNTIYF.